Reported below is one T cell receptor beta chain. This sample was taken from a study of cytotoxic CD8 clonotypes in ibrutinib-treated CLL. Study at large: The group held under twelve relapsed/refractory and 15 treatment-naive patients, with around 18 IGHV unmutated.

The V gene's germline CDR1 is SGDLS and CDR2 YYNGEE. V dropped 0 bases and J dropped 0 bases, with 9 bases sitting between them. This CDR3 is built from 15 residues. This table comes from immunoSEQ multiplex PCR, and its TCRdb copy is limited to in-frame clones, with some not included. Of approximately 210,000 clones in the sample, about two thirds were seen once. This specimen consisted of PBMCs, obtained after 24 months of ibrutinib treatment. The chain is built from TRBV9 and TRBJ1-1; D not resolved. This receptor was identified in a human donor with chronic lymphocytic leukemia. The CDR3 bases are TGTGCCAGCAGCGTAGCTCCGAGGATGAACACTGAAGCTTTCTTT. This encodes CASSVAPRMNTEAFF.